This is a list of T cell receptor beta chains from one sample in a study of early T cells in non-severe SARS-CoV-2 infection. A single record per CDR3 protein comes from TCRdb applying MiXCR to the 5' RACE reads. The sample holds 25,000 to 30,000 distinct CDR3 sequences, about 6% seen once. Sequencing was done on a sample of whole blood. The receptors shown here come from an adult who was a healthcare worker with PCR-confirmed SARS-CoV-2 infection or an uninfected control (not recorded which). CDR3s include the opening cysteine and the closing phenylalanine or tryptophan. D genes are given only for firm matches. Where a row states a size, it is once, few, many or the class of an expanded clone; other rows omit it.

v_gene: TRBV19
d_gene: NA
abundance: many
j_gene: TRBJ2-7
CDR3aa: CASSLAPASSYEQYF
CDR3nt: TGTGCCAGTAGTCTCGCCCCAGCGAGCTCATACGAGCAGTACTTC

v_gene: TRBV12-3/TRBV12-4
d_gene: TRBD2
abundance: many
j_gene: TRBJ2-2
CDR3aa: CASMLAGAVGELFF
CDR3nt: TGTGCCAGCATGTTAGCGGGAGCGGTCGGGGAGCTGTTTTTT

v_gene: TRBV7-3
d_gene: TRBD2
abundance: few
j_gene: TRBJ2-5
CDR3aa: CASSSGLADRETQYF
CDR3nt: TGTGCCAGCAGCTCGGGACTAGCGGACCGAGAGACCCAGTACTTC

v_gene: TRBV7-2
d_gene: TRBD1
abundance: NA
j_gene: TRBJ2-5
CDR3aa: CASSLNAQGAQETQYF
CDR3nt: TGTGCCAGCAGCTTAAACGCTCAGGGGGCACAAGAGACCCAGTACTTC

v_gene: TRBV7-8
d_gene: TRBD2
abundance: many
j_gene: TRBJ2-1
CDR3aa: CASTRSWGSGTSGTSSSYNEQFF
CDR3nt: TGTGCCAGCACCAGGAGTTGGGGGTCAGGGACTAGCGGGACCTCCAGCTCCTACAATGAGCAGTTCTTC

v_gene: TRBV7-7
d_gene: NA
abundance: many
j_gene: TRBJ2-2
CDR3aa: CASSLDSNTGELFF
CDR3nt: TGTGCTAGCAGTCTAGACTCGAACACCGGGGAGCTGTTTTTT

v_gene: TRBV7-9
d_gene: NA
abundance: many
j_gene: TRBJ2-1
CDR3aa: CASSLEGREQFF
CDR3nt: TGTGCCAGCAGCTTAGAGGGGCGGGAGCAGTTCTTC

v_gene: TRBV20-1
d_gene: NA
abundance: medium-sized
j_gene: TRBJ2-7
CDR3aa: CSARDPAGSDEQYF
CDR3nt: TGCAGTGCTAGAGATCCAGCGGGTTCCGACGAGCAGTACTTC

v_gene: TRBV12-3/TRBV12-4
d_gene: NA
abundance: few
j_gene: TRBJ2-7
CDR3aa: CASSLSGGTPHF
CDR3nt: TGTGCCAGCAGTTTATCCGGCGGGACGCCACACTTC

v_gene: TRBV4-1
d_gene: NA
abundance: NA
j_gene: TRBJ2-1
CDR3aa: CASSQDPGKGSYNEQFF
CDR3nt: TGCGCCAGCAGCCAAGATCCGGGGAAAGGCTCCTACAATGAGCAGTTCTTC

v_gene: TRBV12-3/TRBV12-4
d_gene: NA
abundance: medium-sized
j_gene: TRBJ2-1
CDR3aa: CASSPRLYNEQFF
CDR3nt: TGTGCCAGCAGTCCACGGCTCTACAATGAGCAGTTCTTC

v_gene: TRBV5-1
d_gene: NA
abundance: many
j_gene: TRBJ2-2
CDR3aa: CASSLRDGATGELFF
CDR3nt: TGCGCCAGCAGCTTGAGGGACGGGGCGACCGGGGAGCTGTTTTTT

v_gene: TRBV28
d_gene: TRBD1
abundance: many
j_gene: TRBJ1-1
CDR3aa: CASSFGQGAGDTEAFF
CDR3nt: TGTGCCAGCAGTTTCGGGCAGGGGGCAGGAGACACTGAAGCTTTCTTT

v_gene: TRBV7-9
d_gene: NA
abundance: few
j_gene: TRBJ2-7
CDR3aa: CASSPPNYEQYF
CDR3nt: TGTGCCAGCAGCCCGCCGAACTACGAGCAGTACTTC

v_gene: TRBV3-1
d_gene: TRBD1
abundance: few
j_gene: TRBJ2-5
CDR3aa: CASSQDRTGQETQYF
CDR3nt: TGTGCCAGCAGCCAAGATCGGACAGGGCAAGAGACCCAGTACTTC

v_gene: TRBV7-9
d_gene: NA
abundance: many
j_gene: TRBJ1-1
CDR3aa: CANQRVEAFF
CDR3nt: TGTGCCAACCAGAGGGTGGAAGCTTTCTTT

v_gene: TRBV2
d_gene: NA
abundance: few
j_gene: TRBJ2-1
CDR3aa: CASTVAGQNYEQFF
CDR3nt: TGTGCCAGCACGGTGGCGGGACAGAACTATGAGCAGTTCTTC

v_gene: TRBV27
d_gene: NA
abundance: many
j_gene: TRBJ2-1
CDR3aa: CASRSHSSHEQFF
CDR3nt: TGTGCCAGCAGATCACATTCGAGTCATGAGCAGTTCTTC

v_gene: TRBV29-1
d_gene: NA
abundance: few
j_gene: TRBJ2-2
CDR3aa: CSVETKLTGELFF
CDR3nt: TGCAGCGTTGAGACGAAGCTGACCGGGGAGCTGTTTTTT

v_gene: TRBV12-3/TRBV12-4
d_gene: TRBD1
abundance: many
j_gene: TRBJ2-7
CDR3aa: CASRDRNTYEQYF
CDR3nt: TGTGCCAGCAGGGACAGGAATACCTACGAGCAGTACTTC

v_gene: TRBV14
d_gene: TRBD2
abundance: NA
j_gene: TRBJ2-3
CDR3aa: CASSRGTSADTQYF
CDR3nt: TGTGCCAGCAGCCGAGGGACTAGCGCGGATACGCAGTATTTT

v_gene: TRBV10-3
d_gene: NA
abundance: many
j_gene: TRBJ1-1
CDR3aa: CAISEREVAFF
CDR3nt: TGTGCCATCAGTGAACGGGAAGTAGCTTTCTTT

v_gene: TRBV2
d_gene: TRBD1
abundance: many
j_gene: TRBJ2-2
CDR3aa: CASSWGQGGTGELFF
CDR3nt: TGTGCCAGCAGTTGGGGACAGGGAGGAACCGGGGAGCTGTTTTTT

v_gene: TRBV30
d_gene: NA
abundance: many
j_gene: TRBJ2-4
CDR3aa: CAWSVRVGNIQYF
CDR3nt: TGTGCCTGGAGTGTCAGGGTTGGGAACATTCAGTACTTC

v_gene: TRBV29-1
d_gene: NA
abundance: few
j_gene: TRBJ2-7
CDR3aa: CSARRGDEQYF
CDR3nt: TGCAGCGCCCGGCGAGGGGATGAGCAGTACTTC

v_gene: TRBV20-1
d_gene: TRBD1
abundance: many
j_gene: TRBJ1-2
CDR3aa: CSAKDRGTGYTF
CDR3nt: TGCAGTGCAAAAGACAGGGGGACTGGCTACACCTTC

v_gene: TRBV11-3
d_gene: NA
abundance: many
j_gene: TRBJ1-1
CDR3aa: CASSLEGRNTEAFF
CDR3nt: TGTGCCAGCAGCTTAGAGGGACGGAACACTGAAGCTTTCTTT

v_gene: TRBV28
d_gene: TRBD1
abundance: many
j_gene: TRBJ2-7
CDR3aa: CASRRNRGSYEQYF
CDR3nt: TGTGCCAGTAGGAGGAACAGGGGATCCTACGAGCAGTACTTC

v_gene: TRBV7-2
d_gene: NA
abundance: few
j_gene: TRBJ1-1
CDR3aa: CASSWTAGAEAFF
CDR3nt: TGTGCCAGCAGCTGGACGGCGGGGGCTGAAGCTTTCTTT

v_gene: TRBV4-2
d_gene: NA
abundance: many
j_gene: TRBJ1-5
CDR3aa: CASSQDQGNQPQHF
CDR3nt: TGTGCCAGCAGCCAAGATCAGGGGAATCAGCCCCAGCATTTT

v_gene: TRBV5-1
d_gene: NA
abundance: many
j_gene: TRBJ2-7
CDR3aa: CASTVGGWDEQYF
CDR3nt: TGCGCCAGCACTGTCGGGGGTTGGGACGAGCAGTACTTC

v_gene: TRBV19
d_gene: NA
abundance: NA
j_gene: TRBJ2-4
CDR3aa: CASTMIGTAKNIQYF
CDR3nt: TGTGCCAGTACCATGATCGGGACAGCCAAAAACATTCAGTACTTC

v_gene: TRBV7-2
d_gene: TRBD1
abundance: many
j_gene: TRBJ2-2
CDR3aa: CASRGQGRNTGELFF
CDR3nt: TGTGCCAGCAGGGGACAGGGTAGAAACACCGGGGAGCTGTTTTTT

v_gene: TRBV24-1
d_gene: NA
abundance: NA
j_gene: TRBJ2-3
CDR3aa: CATEGTGKDTQYF
CDR3nt: TGTGCCACCGAAGGCACAGGTAAGGATACGCAGTATTTT

v_gene: TRBV30
d_gene: NA
abundance: few
j_gene: TRBJ2-7
CDR3aa: CAWSVMGREQYF
CDR3nt: TGTGCCTGGAGCGTAATGGGTCGGGAGCAGTACTTC

v_gene: TRBV7-8
d_gene: TRBD1
abundance: many
j_gene: TRBJ1-2
CDR3aa: CASIQKKGVGQGLNYGYTF
CDR3nt: TGTGCCAGCATCCAAAAGAAGGGGGTGGGACAGGGCCTTAACTATGGCTACACCTTC

v_gene: TRBV10-2
d_gene: NA
abundance: few
j_gene: TRBJ2-1
CDR3aa: CASSESQTRNEQFF
CDR3nt: TGCGCCAGCAGTGAGTCTCAAACTCGGAATGAGCAGTTCTTC

v_gene: TRBV18
d_gene: NA
abundance: few
j_gene: TRBJ2-1
CDR3aa: CASSPGDSNEQFF
CDR3nt: TGTGCCAGCTCACCCGGAGACTCAAATGAGCAGTTCTTC

v_gene: TRBV5-8
d_gene: NA
abundance: many
j_gene: TRBJ2-7
CDR3aa: CASSLVLGGTAYEQYF
CDR3nt: TGTGCCAGCAGCTTGGTTCTAGGTGGGACCGCCTACGAGCAGTACTTC

v_gene: TRBV7-2
d_gene: NA
abundance: few
j_gene: TRBJ2-7
CDR3aa: CASSLTGAGRSEQYF
CDR3nt: TGTGCCAGCAGCTTAACCGGGGCAGGTCGTAGCGAGCAGTACTTC

v_gene: TRBV12-3/TRBV12-4
d_gene: TRBD2
abundance: many
j_gene: TRBJ2-7
CDR3aa: CASRKSGSVYEQYF
CDR3nt: TGTGCCAGCAGGAAGAGCGGGAGTGTCTACGAGCAGTACTTC

v_gene: TRBV5-1
d_gene: NA
abundance: many
j_gene: TRBJ1-5
CDR3aa: CASSLDRAQPQHF
CDR3nt: TGCGCCAGCAGCTTGGACAGGGCTCAGCCCCAGCATTTT

v_gene: TRBV24-1
d_gene: NA
abundance: many
j_gene: TRBJ1-1
CDR3aa: CATRQNTEAFF
CDR3nt: TGTGCCACCCGACAGAACACTGAAGCTTTCTTT

v_gene: TRBV4-1
d_gene: NA
abundance: many
j_gene: TRBJ2-1
CDR3aa: CASTPLAGATNEQFF
CDR3nt: TGCGCCAGCACCCCACTGGCGGGTGCGACTAATGAGCAGTTCTTC

v_gene: TRBV20-1
d_gene: NA
abundance: NA
j_gene: TRBJ1-2
CDR3aa: CSARGDFFGYTF
CDR3nt: TGCAGTGCTAGGGGGGACTTCTTCGGCTACACCTTC

v_gene: TRBV11-1
d_gene: NA
abundance: many
j_gene: TRBJ1-1
CDR3aa: CASSLRVGRAEAFF
CDR3nt: TGTGCCAGCAGCTTAAGAGTGGGCCGCGCTGAAGCTTTCTTT

v_gene: TRBV5-1
d_gene: TRBD2
abundance: many
j_gene: TRBJ2-3
CDR3aa: CASSRGVFGKLFTDTQYF
CDR3nt: TGCGCCAGCAGCCGGGGGGTTTTCGGGAAACTCTTCACAGATACGCAGTATTTT

v_gene: TRBV11-1
d_gene: TRBD2
abundance: many
j_gene: TRBJ2-1
CDR3aa: CASSETSGGPPWEQFF
CDR3nt: TGTGCCAGCAGCGAGACTAGCGGGGGGCCTCCATGGGAGCAGTTCTTC

v_gene: TRBV6-1
d_gene: TRBD1
abundance: many
j_gene: TRBJ1-2
CDR3aa: CASSTGGSNYGYTF
CDR3nt: TGTGCCAGCAGCACAGGGGGCTCTAACTATGGCTACACCTTC